This T cell receptor beta chain originates from a study of shared clonotypes between healthy human individuals. At the level of the study: Plates per donor: three CD4 naive, three CD4 memory, two CD8 naive, one CD8 memory. Study-wide results and limits: The sharing of 5% to 6.5% of naive CD4 clonotypes was seen across a few donors.

The CDR3 contains 11 residues. Looked up from germline, CDR1 is SGHAT and CDR2 is FQNNGV. This clone was counted a single time. Its target is not known. Mismatch with germline at one junction end may stem from a read error. Profiling relied on immunoSEQ multiplex PCR, and the TCRdb table lists in-frame clones only, not all of them. This table holds under 1,900,000 clones, about 98.5% found once. Those who donated were healthy HIV-negative adults, with no recent acute infections or vaccinations reported. CD45RA+ naive and CD45RA-negative memory subsets were separated from CD4+ cells. The receptor's source is a man aged 30-40 years in good health. Material for sequencing was naive CD4+ T cells sorted from blood. Subset indicated: CD45RA+ positively selected. This rearrangement joins TRBV11-2 to TRBJ1-2; maybe TRBD1 (5 bases). CDR3 in DNA: TGTGCCAGCAGCTCGAAGGGCAGGGTGTTGTTC. It codes for CASSSKGRVLF. Filled out from reference TRBV11-2 and TRBJ1-2, the complete variable domain reads EAGVAQSPRYKIIEKRQSVAFWCNPISGHATLYWYQQILGQGPKLLIQFQNNGVVDDSQLPKDRFSAERLKGVDSTLKIQPAKLEDSAVYLCASSSKGRVLFGSGTRLTVV.